A single sample gave rise to the 31 T cell receptor beta chains below, sequenced in a study of T cell changes during pregnancy in multiple sclerosis. The repertoire was sequenced with immunoSEQ multiplex PCR; TCRdb's copy has only in-frame clones and lacks some. The table includes about 69,000 clones, about 91% detected once. Sequences were derived from CD4+ T cells from peripheral blood mononuclear cells, sampled in the third trimester of pregnancy. The receptors were sampled from a female donor in good health, enrolled as a control in a pregnancy study.

The chain links TRBV30 to TRBJ2-7; maybe TRBD1 (6 bases). V shed 2 bases and J shed 3 bases, with 11 bases lying between them. CDR1 and CDR2 from the germline V gene are GTSNPN and SVGIG (reference sequence). CDR3 length: 13 residues. CDR3: CAWSSGRGYEQYF. The DNA for the CDR3 is TGTGCCTGGAGTTCTGGCAGGGGCTACGAGCAGTACTTC.

V is TRBV11-3 and J is TRBJ2-3; TRBD2 matches at 12 bases. The CDR3 is 17 residues long. V gave up 5 bases and J gave up 0 bases; unmatched junction bases: 6. Germline values: CDR1 SGHNT, CDR2 YENEEA. CDR3 coding DNA: TGTGCCAGCAGCACCGGGACTAGCGGGCTCAGCACAGATACGCAGTATTTT. Translation gives CASSTGTSGLSTDTQYF.

The J gene is TRBJ1-1, the V gene TRBV4-2; D gene ambiguous. There are 14 residues in the CDR3. CDR1 and CDR2 from the germline V gene are LGHNA and YNFKEQ. V lost 0 bases to trimming and J lost 6 bases, with 11 bases between them. CDR3 bases: TGTGCCAGCAGCCAAGATCTTGGGAGCGCTGAAGCTTTCTTT. Protein product: CASSQDLGSAEAFF.

This chain links TRBV10-3 with TRBJ2-1; TRBD1 agrees at 7 bases. The CDR3 length is 12 residues. V shed 6 bases, J shed 9 bases, and the junction held 5 bases outside the gene matches. Germline values: CDR1 ENHRY, CDR2 SYGVKD. In DNA form, the CDR3 reads TGTGCCATCAGCCTAAGGGGGCCTGAGCAGTTCTTC. This sequence encodes CAISLRGPEQFF.

Only one count was recorded for this clone. This chain joins TRBV30 and TRBJ1-2; 8 bases align to TRBD1. Germline lookup yields CDR1 GTSNPN and CDR2 SVGIG (reference sequence). The CDR3 spans 12 residues. V lost 0 bases, J lost 12 bases, and 6 bases stayed unmatched. This CDR3 is CAWSVRTGRHTF. The CDR3, as DNA: TGTGCCTGGAGTGTACGGACAGGGCGCCACACCTTC.

This clone appeared a single time. The chain uses TRBV5-4 and TRBJ2-1; D tentatively fits TRBD1 or TRBD2 (5 bases each). The germline CDR1 and CDR2 sequences are SGHNT and YYREEE (reference sequence). V was cut by 4 bases and J by 2 bases, with 13 bases left in between. CDR3 length: 15 amino acids. CDR3 in DNA: TGTGCCAGCAGCATGGACAAGGGAGCCTACAATGAGCAGTTCTTC. It specifies CASSMDKGAYNEQFF.

The chain has TRBV5-5 and TRBJ1-1, with a weak D call TRBD1 (5 bases). Germline-derived CDR1 and CDR2 are SGHKS and YYEKEE (reference sequence). V lost 1 base and J 4 bases, leaving 17 bases between the germline ends. The CDR3 is 16 amino acids. The CDR3 region is CASSLRQGNFGTEAFF. CDR3 coding DNA: TGTGCCAGCAGCTTGAGGCAGGGTAACTTTGGCACTGAAGCTTTCTTT. The variable domain in full, with the rest retrieved from reference TRBV5-5 and TRBJ1-1, is DAGVTQSPTHLIKTRGQQVTLRCSPISGHKSVSWYQQVLGQGPQFIFQYYEKEERGRGNFPDRFSARQFPNYSSELNVNALLLGDSALYLCASSLRQGNFGTEAFFGQGTRLTVV.

J is TRBJ2-1 and V is TRBV6-6; 10 nucleotides match TRBD2. CDR3 length: 16 amino acids. The ends lost 4 bases at V and 7 bases at J; junction bases unmatched: 10. Germline CDR1 is MNHNY and CDR2 is SVGAGI (reference sequence). This chain's CDR3 is CASSSRPSGGGNEQFF. CDR3 nucleotide sequence: TGTGCCAGCAGTTCGAGGCCTAGCGGGGGAGGTAATGAGCAGTTCTTC.

Details on this clone: Other DNA sequences of this sample code for an identical CDR3. The chain carries TRBV6-5 and TRBJ1-2, with 9 bases matching TRBD1. With V trimmed by 4 bases and J by 4 bases, 4 bases remained unmatched. Germline CDR1 reads MNHEY; CDR2 reads SVGAGI. The CDR3 extends over 14 amino acids. CDR3 in DNA: TGTGCCAGCAGTTTACAGGACAGGGGCTATGGCTACACCTTC. This codes for CASSLQDRGYGYTF.

The gene calls are TRBV12-5 and TRBJ1-1; unclear D gene. Germline CDR1 reads LGHNT; CDR2 reads FRNRAP. V was cut by 0 bases and J by 6 bases, with 14 bases left in between. The CDR3 has 15 amino acids. CDR3 sequence: CASGLVRAGTPEAFF. CDR3 in DNA: TGTGCTAGTGGTTTGGTACGTGCAGGAACTCCTGAAGCTTTCTTT. Looking up the rest from reference TRBV12-5 and TRBJ1-1 gives the full variable domain: DARVTQTPRHKVTEMGQEVTMRCQPILGHNTVFWYRQTMMQGLELLAYFRNRAPLDDSGMPKDRFSAEMPDATLATLKIQPSEPRDSAVYFCASGLVRAGTPEAFFGQGTRLTVV.

The chain is built from TRBV30 and TRBJ1-5, with TRBD1 matching 7 bases. This CDR3 contains 13 residues. Germline V gene data show CDR1 as GTSNPN and CDR2 as SVGIG (reference sequence). V shed 1 base, J shed 6 bases, and the junction held 3 bases outside the gene matches. The CDR3 sequence: CAWSDRGRQPQHF. DNA of the CDR3: TGTGCCTGGAGTGACAGGGGACGTCAGCCCCAGCATTTT.

The chain carries TRBV7-9 and TRBJ2-5; weak D call: TRBD2 (6 bases). This CDR3 region has 15 residues. Germline loops: CDR1 SEHNR, CDR2 FQNEAQ (reference sequence). Trimming cost V 5 bases and J 5 bases, with 18 bases left between them. The CDR3 nucleotides are TGTGCCAGCAGCCCCAAAGTCGGAGGGCTGGAGACCCAGTACTTC. Its protein is CASSPKVGGLETQYF.

The chain has TRBV18 and TRBJ1-4; D possibly corresponds to TRBD1 (5 bases). The CDR3 has 14 amino acids. Germline V gene data show CDR1 as KGHSH and CDR2 as LQKENI. V was pared by 5 bases and J by 0 bases, with 7 bases between. The chain's CDR3 is CASSEGATNEKLFF. CDR3 nucleotide sequence: TGTGCCAGCTCAGAAGGGGCAACTAATGAAAAACTGTTTTTT.

This clone was seen just once. CDR3 amino acids: CASGTGDSRFTHQPQHF. CDR3 in DNA: TGTGCCAGCGGGACAGGGGACTCCCGATTTACTCATCAGCCCCAGCATTTT. This sequence joins TRBV2 and TRBJ1-5, with 10 bases matching TRBD1. CDR1 and CDR2 (germline): SNHLY, FYNNEI. CDR3 size: 17 residues. V shed 8 bases and J 5 bases; nucleotides not matched to a gene: 15.

The chain is built from TRBV4-2 and TRBJ1-4; 8 nucleotides match TRBD1. Trimming at V came to 4 bases and at J to 4 bases, leaving 11 bases not matched to a gene. Germline CDR1 reads LGHNA; CDR2 reads YNFKEQ. The CDR3 is 17 amino acids. This CDR3 is CASSPQGTGAVNEKLFF. CDR3 bases: TGTGCCAGCAGCCCGCAAGGGACAGGAGCCGTTAATGAAAAACTGTTTTTT.

CDR3 region: CASRGDRTLNYGYTF. The DNA for the CDR3 is TGTGCCAGCAGAGGGGACAGGACCCTTAACTATGGCTACACCTTC. The chain employs TRBV6-5 and TRBJ1-2; 8 bases map to TRBD1. There are 15 residues in the CDR3. In germline, CDR1 is MNHEY, CDR2 SVGAGI. V trimming: 6 bases; J trimming: 1 base; junction bases outside the gene matches: 7.

The sample holds one count of this clone. The chain has TRBV7-3 and TRBJ1-6; 9 nucleotides match TRBD1. Germline V CDR1 and CDR2: SGHTA, FQGTGA. V was pared by 4 bases and J by 8 bases, with 6 bases of the junction left unmatched. The CDR3 sequence is 15 residues long. The CDR3 DNA reads TGTGCCAGCAGCTCAAAGACAGGGGGTCATTCACCCCTCCACTTT. Amino acids: CASSSKTGGHSPLHF. The entire variable domain, with the rest obtained from reference TRBV7-3 and TRBJ1-6, is as follows: GAGVSQTPSNKVTEKGKYVELRCDPISGHTALYWYRQSLGQGPEFLIYFQGTGAADDSGLPNDRFFAVRPEGSVSTLKIQRTERGDSAVYLCASSSKTGGHSPLHFGNGTRLTVT.

The V call is TRBV7-9, the J call TRBJ2-1, with 10 nucleotides matching TRBD1. Germline CDR1 and CDR2: SEHNR and FQNEAQ (reference sequence). This CDR3 is 15 amino acids long. With V trimmed by 3 bases and J by 9 bases, 8 bases remained unmatched. The CDR3 nucleotides are TGTGCCAGCAGCTTCGGACAGGGGGTACCTTTTGAGCAGTTCTTC. It encodes CASSFGQGVPFEQFF.

The sample holds a few counts of this clone. The genes are TRBV5-1 and TRBJ1-1, with 9 positions matching TRBD1. This CDR3 contains 14 residues. J lost 3 bases, V lost 9 bases, and 9 bases had no gene match. Germline CDR1 reads SGHRS; CDR2 reads YFSETQ. The DNA for the CDR3 is TGCGCCACTCGATCGAGACAGGGGGACACTGAAGCTTTCTTT. It specifies CATRSRQGDTEAFF.

The chain joins TRBV7-9 to TRBJ2-7, with TRBD2 matching over 15 bases. The V gene's germline CDR1 is SEHNR and CDR2 FQNEAQ (reference sequence). The CDR3 totals 15 residues. V shed 5 bases and J 3 bases; nucleotides not matched to a gene: 2. In DNA, the CDR3 is TGTGCCAGCAGCCAGGGACTAGCGGGGGGCTACGAGCAGTACTTC. Protein: CASSQGLAGGYEQYF.

This chain joins TRBV11-2 and TRBJ2-7, with 9 bases aligning to TRBD1. CDR1 and CDR2 from the germline V gene are SGHAT and FQNNGV. V lost 1 base and J lost 5; bases outside the gene matches: 6. CDR3 size: 15 residues. The CDR3 loop is CASSLALGQGHEQYF. For the CDR3, the DNA is TGTGCCAGCAGCTTAGCATTGGGACAGGGCCACGAGCAGTACTTC.

The V call is TRBV5-6, the J call TRBJ2-3; the D gene is possibly TRBD1 (6 bases). The CDR3 is 13 amino acids. Germline CDR1 is SGHDT and CDR2 is YYEEEE. The V and J ends lost 3 bases and 6 bases respectively, with 11 bases between them. CDR3 in amino acids: CASSWGTIDTQYF. CDR3 DNA sequence: TGTGCCAGCAGCTGGGGGACAATTGATACGCAGTATTTT.

V and J are TRBV30 and TRBJ2-2, with TRBD1 as a possible D gene (5 bases). This CDR3 comprises 13 residues. Trimming removed 4 bases at V and 5 bases at J, with 11 bases between. Looked up from germline, CDR1 is GTSNPN and CDR2 is SVGIG (reference sequence). The CDR3 DNA reads as TGTGCCTGGAAGGCAGGGCTTACCGGGGAGCTGTTTTTT. Translating it yields CAWKAGLTGELFF.

This chain joins TRBV5-1 and TRBJ2-7; 12 bases line up with TRBD1. The V segment lost 3 bases and the J segment 3 bases; nucleotides outside the gene matches: 4. Germline assignment: CDR1 SGHRS and CDR2 YFSETQ. The CDR3 runs to 15 residues. The CDR3 sequence is CASSWGQGAGYEQYF. DNA for the CDR3: TGCGCCAGCAGCTGGGGACAGGGGGCGGGCTACGAGCAGTACTTC.

This chain uses TRBV19 with TRBJ2-5; tentatively, D is TRBD2 (6 bases). Trimming took 8 bases from V and 4 from J, leaving 14 bases between them. Germline V gene data show CDR1 as LNHDA and CDR2 as SQIVND (reference sequence). The CDR3 has 13 residues. CDR3 amino acids: CASGAWGGETQYF. The CDR3 DNA is TGTGCCAGTGGAGCCTGGGGAGGAGAGACCCAGTACTTC.

V usage is TRBV30 and J usage is TRBJ1-4; tentatively, D is TRBD1 (6 bases). CDR1 is GTSNPN and CDR2 is SVGIG in the germline V gene (reference sequence). The germline V and J ends were trimmed by 5 bases and 4 bases, with 17 bases remaining between them. This CDR3 has 15 amino acids. CDR3 bases: TGTGCCTGGGGTCCCACCGGGACATATAATGAAAAACTGTTTTTT. It codes for CAWGPTGTYNEKLFF.

A single count supports this clone. The chain combines TRBV7-3 with TRBJ1-2; 7 nucleotides match TRBD1. The length of the CDR3 is 14 residues. Germline loops: CDR1 SGHTA, CDR2 FQGTGA. Losses at the gene ends were 5 bases for V and 4 bases for J; bases not matched to a gene: 7. The CDR3 region has the DNA TGTGCCAGCAGCCGGAACAGGGGCGGCTATGGCTACACCTTC. Translation gives CASSRNRGGYGYTF.

The rearrangement joins TRBV7-2 to TRBJ1-6, with a tentative D call TRBD1 (5 bases). The V end was cut by 1 base, the J end by 6 bases, with 13 bases between. This CDR3 spans 16 amino acids. CDR1 SGHTA and CDR2 FQGNSA come from the germline V gene. The CDR3 DNA reads TGTGCCAGCAGCTTAGGGCACGGGACTTTTAATTCACCCCTCCACTTT. As protein: CASSLGHGTFNSPLHF.

The chain carries TRBV15 and TRBJ1-1, with D maybe TRBD1 (6 bases). CDR3 length: 15 residues. Germline values: CDR1 LNHNV, CDR2 YYDKDF (reference sequence). V was shortened by 5 bases and J by 1 base, with 14 bases between the two germline ends. In nucleotides, the CDR3 is TGTGCCACCAGCCCTAGTGGACAGAAGAACACTGAAGCTTTCTTT. Protein: CATSPSGQKNTEAFF.

The V and J genes are TRBV9 and TRBJ1-5; D perhaps matches TRBD1 (5 bases). Trimming took off 4 bases at V and 7 bases at J, with 12 bases between the two ends. The CDR3 extends over 13 amino acids. Germline V CDR1 and CDR2: SGDLS, YYNGEE. The CDR3 spells CASSPGGAQPQHF. In nucleotides, the CDR3 is TGTGCCAGCAGCCCAGGAGGGGCCCAGCCCCAGCATTTT.

This chain joins TRBV29-1 and TRBJ1-3; perhaps TRBD1 as D (6 bases). CDR3 size: 14 residues. CDR1 SQVTM and CDR2 ANQGSEA come from the germline V gene. Trimming cost V 7 bases and J 0 bases, with 13 bases left between them. The CDR3 loop reads CSAAQGISGNTIYF. In nucleotides, the CDR3 is TGCAGCGCTGCACAGGGTATCTCTGGAAACACCATATATTTT. Looking up the rest from reference TRBV29-1 and TRBJ1-3 gives the full variable domain: SAVISQKPSRDICQRGTSLTIQCQVDSQVTMMFWYRQQPGQSLTLIATANQGSEATYESGFVIDKFPISRPNLTFSTLTVSNMSPEDSSIYLCSAAQGISGNTIYFGEGSWLTVV.